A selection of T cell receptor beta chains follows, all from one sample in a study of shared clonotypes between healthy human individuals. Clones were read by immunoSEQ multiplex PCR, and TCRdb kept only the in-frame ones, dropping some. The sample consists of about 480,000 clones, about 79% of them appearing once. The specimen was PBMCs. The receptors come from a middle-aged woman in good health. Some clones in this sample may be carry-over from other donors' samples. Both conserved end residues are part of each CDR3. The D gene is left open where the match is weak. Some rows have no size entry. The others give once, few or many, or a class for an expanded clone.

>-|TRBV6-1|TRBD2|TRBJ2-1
TGTGCCAGCAGTGAAGTCCTTCCCCTAGCGGGGGACTACAATGAGCAGTTCTTC
CASSEVLPLAGDYNEQFF
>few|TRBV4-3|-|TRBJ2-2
TGCGCCAGCAGCCAAGATCCCACACAGGTCACCGGGGAGCTGTTTTTT
CASSQDPTQVTGELFF
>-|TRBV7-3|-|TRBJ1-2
TGTGCCAGCAGCTTAAGGGACGGAACCCTCTACACCTTC
CASSLRDGTLYTF
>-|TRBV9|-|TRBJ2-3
TGTGCCAGCAGCAACCGGGGAGTGGGTCAAGATACGCAGTATTTT
CASSNRGVGQDTQYF
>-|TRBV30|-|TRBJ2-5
TGTGCCTGGAGTGCTAGGACTTTACAAGAGACCCAGTACTTC
CAWSARTLQETQYF
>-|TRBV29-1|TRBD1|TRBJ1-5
TGCAGCGTTGGTGACAGGGGGCGCGGTCAGCCCCAGCATTTT
CSVGDRGRGQPQHF
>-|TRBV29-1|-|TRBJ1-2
TGCAGCACCCGGGACGGCCATGGCTACACCTTC
CSTRDGHGYTF
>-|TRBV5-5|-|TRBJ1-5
TGTGCCAGCAGCTTGCGAACAGGAGCAGACGGTCAGCCCCAGCATTTT
CASSLRTGADGQPQHF
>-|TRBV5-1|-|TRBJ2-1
TGCGCCAGCAGCTTGGCAAACAATGAGCAGTTCTTC
CASSLANNEQFF
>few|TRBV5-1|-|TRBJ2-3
TGCGCCAGCCAACGGGACAGCACAGATACGCAGTATTTT
CASQRDSTDTQYF
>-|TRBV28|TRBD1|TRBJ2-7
TGTGCCAGCAGTGCGGACAGGGGCCCCTACGAGCAGTACTTC
CASSADRGPYEQYF